This TCR beta chain was retrieved from a study of blood T cell repertoires in COVID-19. Background on the study: Italy, Spain and the United States were the sources of the convalescent and acute COVID-19 samples. Sources were T cells, B-cell-depleted T cells, or PBMCs; the material itself was cDNA or gDNA.

The table came from immunoSEQ multiplex PCR; TCRdb's copy has only in-frame clones and leaves some out. The data show some 310,000 clones, 90% seen once. The V gene end was trimmed by 8 bases and the J gene end by 7 bases; junction bases not matched to a gene: 13. The CDR3 is made up of 16 amino acids. CDR1 and CDR2 from the germline V gene are MGHRA and YSYEKL. The V and J genes are TRBV4-1 and TRBJ1-4, with TRBD1 identical over 10 bases. The sequenced sample consisted of peripheral blood. The TCR sequence derives from a woman aged 40 to 50 with COVID-19, enrolled during active disease. The CDR3 DNA follows: TGCGCCAGCCGAAACCCGACAGGGGGCAGGGGTGAAAAACTGTTTTTT. This translates into CASRNPTGGRGEKLFF.